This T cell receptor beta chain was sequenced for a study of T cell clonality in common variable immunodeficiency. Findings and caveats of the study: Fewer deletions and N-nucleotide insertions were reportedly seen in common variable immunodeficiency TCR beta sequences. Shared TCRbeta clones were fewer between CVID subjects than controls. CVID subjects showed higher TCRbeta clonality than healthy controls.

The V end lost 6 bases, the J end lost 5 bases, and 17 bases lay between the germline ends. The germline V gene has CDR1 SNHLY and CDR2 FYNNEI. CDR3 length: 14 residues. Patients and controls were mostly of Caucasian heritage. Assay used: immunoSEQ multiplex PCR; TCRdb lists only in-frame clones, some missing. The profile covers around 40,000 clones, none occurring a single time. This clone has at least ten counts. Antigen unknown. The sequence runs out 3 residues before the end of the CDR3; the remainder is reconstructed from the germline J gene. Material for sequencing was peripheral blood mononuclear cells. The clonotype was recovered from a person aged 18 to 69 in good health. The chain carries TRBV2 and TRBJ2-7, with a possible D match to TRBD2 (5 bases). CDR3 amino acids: CASRKWASGDEQYF. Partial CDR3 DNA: TGTGCCAGCAGGAAATGGGCGTCCGGGGACGAG.